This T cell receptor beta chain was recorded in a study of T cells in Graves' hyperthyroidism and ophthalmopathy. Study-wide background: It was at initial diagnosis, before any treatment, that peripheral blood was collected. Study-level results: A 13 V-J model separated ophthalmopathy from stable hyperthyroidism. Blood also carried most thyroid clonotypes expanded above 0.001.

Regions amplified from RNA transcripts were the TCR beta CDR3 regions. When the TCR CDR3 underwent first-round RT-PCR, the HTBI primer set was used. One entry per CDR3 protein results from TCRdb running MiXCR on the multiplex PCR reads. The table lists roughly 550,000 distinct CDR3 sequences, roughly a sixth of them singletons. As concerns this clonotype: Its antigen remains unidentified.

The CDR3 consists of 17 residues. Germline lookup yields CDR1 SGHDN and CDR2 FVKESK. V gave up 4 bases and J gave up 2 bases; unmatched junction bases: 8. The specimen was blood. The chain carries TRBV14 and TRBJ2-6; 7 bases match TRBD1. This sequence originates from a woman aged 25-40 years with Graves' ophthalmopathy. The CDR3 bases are TGTGCCAGCAGCCTGGACAGGTTTAGACCTGGGGCCAACGTCCTGACTTTC. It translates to CASSLDRFRPGANVLTF.